This entry lists 12 T cell receptor beta chains sequenced from one sample in a study of blood T cell repertoires in COVID-19. Clones were read by immunoSEQ multiplex PCR, and TCRdb kept only the in-frame ones, dropping some. The sample shows 110,000 to 150,000 clones, around 89% of them seen only once. Material for sequencing was peripheral blood. The receptors stem from a man aged 55 to 69 with active or convalescent COVID-19.

The V call is TRBV5-1, the J call TRBJ2-1; 7 nucleotides align to TRBD2. V trimming: 0 bases; J trimming: 7 bases; junction bases outside the gene matches: 4. The CDR3 is 14 residues long. From germline, CDR1 is SGHRS and CDR2 YFSETQ. This CDR3 is CASSLGTSGNEQFF. The CDR3 DNA sequence: TGCGCCAGCAGCTTGGGGACTAGTGGAAATGAGCAGTTCTTC.

The sample holds a few counts of this clone. The CDR3 coding sequence is TGTGCCAGCAGCGGGAGCGGGGGGGATAGAAATGAGCAGTTCTTC. This codes for CASSGSGGDRNEQFF. The genes are TRBV9 and TRBJ2-1; 10 nucleotides line up with TRBD2. Germline values: CDR1 SGDLS, CDR2 YYNGEE. Trimming cost V 3 bases and J 7 bases; bases outside gene matches: 7. The CDR3 runs 15 residues.

V is TRBV7-8 and J is TRBJ2-3; TRBD2 aligns across 7 bases. The CDR3 contains 15 residues. From germline, CDR1 is SGHVS and CDR2 FQNEAQ. The V and J ends lost 5 bases and 11 bases, in that order; junction bases with no gene match: 16. The CDR3 bases are TGTGCCAGCAGCCAGAGGGGAGGAGTAGCGGGTAAGCAGTATTTT. Translation gives CASSQRGGVAGKQYF.

Worth noting for this clone: Other DNA variants within this sample encode the same CDR3. The rearrangement links TRBV3-1 (or the pseudogene TRBV3-2) to TRBJ1-1; no clear D gene. The length of the CDR3 is 11 residues. CDR1 and CDR2 from the germline V gene are LGHDT and YNNKEL (reference sequence). V was cut by 6 bases and J by 2 bases, with 4 bases left in between. CDR3 coding DNA: TGTGCCAGCAGTCTTAACACTGAAGCTTTCTTT. This gives the protein CASSLNTEAFF.

V and J are TRBV7-8 and TRBJ1-1, with D hard to call. There are 14 residues in the CDR3. The V and J ends lost 2 bases and 3 bases respectively, with 10 bases between them. Germline lookup yields CDR1 SGHVS and CDR2 FQNEAQ. CDR3 amino acids: CASSLLVSDTEAFF. CDR3 nucleotide sequence: TGTGCCAGCAGCTTACTCGTGTCGGACACTGAAGCTTTCTTT.

The chain couples TRBV27 to TRBJ1-1; no firm D call. The germline V gene encodes CDR1 MNHEY and CDR2 SMNVEV (reference sequence). Trimming cost V 5 bases and J 4 bases, with 11 bases left between them. The CDR3 has 13 residues. The CDR3, as DNA: TGTGCCAGCAGTCTGACCTGGGCCACTGAAGCTTTCTTT. Encoded protein: CASSLTWATEAFF.

This clone was observed at least ten times. The DNA of the CDR3 is TGCGCCAGCAGCCAAGAGAGCACAGGGGCTGAAGCTTTCTTT. Translation gives CASSQESTGAEAFF. V is TRBV4-3 and J is TRBJ1-1; the match to TRBD1 covers 7 bases. The length of the CDR3 is 14 residues. Germline V CDR1 and CDR2: LGHNA, YSLEER. The junction had 4 bases not matched to a gene; V was cut back by 0 bases and J by 6 bases.

There are a few counts of this clone. The chain combines TRBV18 with TRBJ1-6; D is possibly TRBD1 (5 bases). There are 15 residues in the CDR3. V lost 1 base to trimming and J lost 7 bases, with 11 bases between them. In germline, CDR1 is KGHSH, CDR2 LQKENI. The CDR3 DNA is TGTGCCAGCTCACCACAGGGGCCCGGGAATTCACCCCTCCACTTT. Translating gives CASSPQGPGNSPLHF.

This chain links TRBV29-1 with TRBJ1-3; tentatively, D is TRBD1 (6 bases). Germline CDR1 is SQVTM and CDR2 is ANQGSEA. Trimming took off 1 base at V and 6 bases at J, with 10 bases between the two ends. CDR3 length equals 13 residues. CDR3 loop: CSVEGQVENTIYF. CDR3 in DNA: TGCAGCGTTGAAGGACAGGTTGAAAACACCATATATTTT.

Concerning this clone: One end of the junction is discordant with germline, which a read error may explain. V usage is TRBV7-7 and J usage is TRBJ2-1; 10 nucleotides align to TRBD1. Germline CDR1 is SSHAT and CDR2 is FNYEAQ (reference sequence). CDR3 length: 14 amino acids. The CDR3 DNA reads TGTGCTAGCAGCGAGGGACAGGGGCTCGATGAGCAGTTCTTC. Protein product: CASSEGQGLDEQFF.

This chain uses TRBV6-6 with TRBJ2-1; 12 nucleotides line up with TRBD2. The CDR3 is 16 amino acids. J was trimmed by 7 bases and V by 6 bases; bases with no gene match: 10. Germline assignment: CDR1 MNHNY and CDR2 SVGAGI (reference sequence). The CDR3 spells CASRDLGLAGTNEQFF. DNA of the CDR3: TGTGCCAGCAGAGATCTCGGACTAGCGGGAACTAATGAGCAGTTCTTC.

The CDR3 region is CASSLSLTLRGEKLFF. The CDR3 DNA follows: TGTGCCAGCAGTTTATCACTGACGCTCAGGGGGGAAAAACTGTTTTTT. V is TRBV27 and J is TRBJ1-4, with 7 bases aligning to TRBD1. CDR1 MNHEY and CDR2 SMNVEV come from the germline V gene (reference sequence). This CDR3 comprises 16 residues. V trimming: 0 bases; J trimming: 8 bases; junction bases outside the gene matches: 9.